This T cell receptor beta chain stems from a study of CXCR3-negative and CXCR3-positive naive CD8 T cells. The authors prepared UMI-labeled TRB cDNA libraries by 5' RACE. Following a re-call of the 5' RACE reads, TCRdb has one entry per CDR3 protein and lacks DNA. The sample has about 63,000 distinct CDR3 sequences, and its top ten clones hold 4.8%. As to this clonotype: Its target is unknown.

Study-level findings and limits: Comparison of naive CXCR3-negative and CXCR3-positive cells revealed similar TRBV-TRBJ usage, while memory cells differed. Compared with CXCR3-negative naive cells, CXCR3-positive naive cells showed more hydrophobic TRB CDR3s. Whereas both naive subsets had comparably high diversity, memory CD8+ cells had much lower diversity.

Germline V gives CDR1 SGHTA, CDR2 FQGNSA. The CDR3 extends over 16 amino acids. Sample: naive CXCR3+ CD8+ T cells from blood. Described subset: CD45RO-CCR7+CD27+CD95- naive CD8+ T cells expressing CXCR3 (TNR3+). This chain links TRBV7-2 with TRBJ2-5; TCRdb selects TRBD2, and the lack of DNA leaves this call unchecked. This TCR was sampled from a human donor in good health. Some clones in this sample may be carry-over from other donors' samples. The chain's CDR3 is CASSFKASYTDETQYF.